This T cell receptor (beta chain) emerged from a study of T cells after yellow fever vaccination. At least ten counts were recorded for this clonotype. This likely comes from a read error, as the CDR3 has no conserved phenylalanine or tryptophan at its end. Because the CDR3's place on the DNA is in doubt, the DNA is left out and the CDR3 is given as listed by TCRdb. A single record per CDR3 protein comes from TCRdb applying MiXCR to the 5' RACE reads. The data show some 130,000 distinct CDR3 sequences, 5% to 8% seen once. Sample: CD4+ T cells sorted from PBMCs, taken 10 days after the yellow fever booster vaccination. The receptor was isolated from a man between 25 and 39 years old who received the YFV17D yellow fever vaccine.

The CDR3 loop is CASSQSHALV. This sequence joins TRBV23-1 and TRBJ1-6. TRBV23-1 is annotated as an ORF whose role is uncertain. The CDR3 is 10 residues long, ends included.